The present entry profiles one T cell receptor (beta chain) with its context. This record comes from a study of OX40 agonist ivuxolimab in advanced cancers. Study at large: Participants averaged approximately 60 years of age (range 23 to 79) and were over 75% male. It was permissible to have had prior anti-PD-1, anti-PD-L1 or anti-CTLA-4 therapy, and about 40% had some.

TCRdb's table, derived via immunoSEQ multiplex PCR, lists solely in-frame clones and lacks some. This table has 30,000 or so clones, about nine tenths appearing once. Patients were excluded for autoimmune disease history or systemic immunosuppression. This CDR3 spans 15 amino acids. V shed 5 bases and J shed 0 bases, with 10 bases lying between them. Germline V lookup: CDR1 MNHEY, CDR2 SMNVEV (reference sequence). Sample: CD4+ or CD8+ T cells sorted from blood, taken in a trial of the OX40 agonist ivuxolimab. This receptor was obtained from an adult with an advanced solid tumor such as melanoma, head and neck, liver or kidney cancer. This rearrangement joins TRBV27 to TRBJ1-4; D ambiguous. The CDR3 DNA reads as TGTGCCAGCAGTCACCGGGAACCAACTAATGAAAAACTGTTTTTT. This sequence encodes CASSHREPTNEKLFF. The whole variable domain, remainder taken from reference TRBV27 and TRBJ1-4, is EAQVTQNPRYLITVTGKKLTVTCSQNMNHEYMSWYRQDPGLGLRQIYYSMNVEVTDKGDVPEGYKVSRKEKRNFPLILESPSPNQTSLYFCASSHREPTNEKLFFGSGTQLSVL.